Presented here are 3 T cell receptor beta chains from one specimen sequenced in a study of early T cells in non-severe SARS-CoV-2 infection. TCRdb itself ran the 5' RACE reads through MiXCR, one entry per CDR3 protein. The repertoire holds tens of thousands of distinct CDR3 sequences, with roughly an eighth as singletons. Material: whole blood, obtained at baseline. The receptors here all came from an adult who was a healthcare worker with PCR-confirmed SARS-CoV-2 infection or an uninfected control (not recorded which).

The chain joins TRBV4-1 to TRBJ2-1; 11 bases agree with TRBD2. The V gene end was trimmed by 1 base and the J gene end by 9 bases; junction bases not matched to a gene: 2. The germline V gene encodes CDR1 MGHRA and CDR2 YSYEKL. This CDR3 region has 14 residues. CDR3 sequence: CASSQGLAGPEQFF. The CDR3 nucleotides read TGCGCCAGCAGCCAAGGACTAGCGGGACCTGAGCAGTTCTTC.

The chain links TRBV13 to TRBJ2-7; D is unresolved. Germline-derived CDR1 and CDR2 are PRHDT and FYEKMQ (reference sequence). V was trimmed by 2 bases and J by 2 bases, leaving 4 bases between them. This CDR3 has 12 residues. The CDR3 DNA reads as TGTGCCAGCAGCTTAAAGACCTACGAGCAGTACTTC. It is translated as CASSLKTYEQYF. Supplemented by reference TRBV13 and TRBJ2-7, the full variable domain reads AAGVIQSPRHLIKEKRETATLKCYPIPRHDTVYWYQQGPGQDPQFLISFYEKMQSDKGSIPDRFSAQQFSDYHSELNMSSLELGDSALYFCASSLKTYEQYFGPGTRLTVT.

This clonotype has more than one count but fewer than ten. DNA of the CDR3: TGCAGCGTTGGAGATCTAAACTATGGCTACACCTTC. This translates into CSVGDLNYGYTF. The rearrangement uses TRBV29-1 and TRBJ1-2; no firm D call. This CDR3 spans 12 amino acids. Germline V gene sequence: CDR1 SQVTM, CDR2 ANQGSEA. Trimming removed 4 bases from V and 2 bases from J, with 8 bases in between.